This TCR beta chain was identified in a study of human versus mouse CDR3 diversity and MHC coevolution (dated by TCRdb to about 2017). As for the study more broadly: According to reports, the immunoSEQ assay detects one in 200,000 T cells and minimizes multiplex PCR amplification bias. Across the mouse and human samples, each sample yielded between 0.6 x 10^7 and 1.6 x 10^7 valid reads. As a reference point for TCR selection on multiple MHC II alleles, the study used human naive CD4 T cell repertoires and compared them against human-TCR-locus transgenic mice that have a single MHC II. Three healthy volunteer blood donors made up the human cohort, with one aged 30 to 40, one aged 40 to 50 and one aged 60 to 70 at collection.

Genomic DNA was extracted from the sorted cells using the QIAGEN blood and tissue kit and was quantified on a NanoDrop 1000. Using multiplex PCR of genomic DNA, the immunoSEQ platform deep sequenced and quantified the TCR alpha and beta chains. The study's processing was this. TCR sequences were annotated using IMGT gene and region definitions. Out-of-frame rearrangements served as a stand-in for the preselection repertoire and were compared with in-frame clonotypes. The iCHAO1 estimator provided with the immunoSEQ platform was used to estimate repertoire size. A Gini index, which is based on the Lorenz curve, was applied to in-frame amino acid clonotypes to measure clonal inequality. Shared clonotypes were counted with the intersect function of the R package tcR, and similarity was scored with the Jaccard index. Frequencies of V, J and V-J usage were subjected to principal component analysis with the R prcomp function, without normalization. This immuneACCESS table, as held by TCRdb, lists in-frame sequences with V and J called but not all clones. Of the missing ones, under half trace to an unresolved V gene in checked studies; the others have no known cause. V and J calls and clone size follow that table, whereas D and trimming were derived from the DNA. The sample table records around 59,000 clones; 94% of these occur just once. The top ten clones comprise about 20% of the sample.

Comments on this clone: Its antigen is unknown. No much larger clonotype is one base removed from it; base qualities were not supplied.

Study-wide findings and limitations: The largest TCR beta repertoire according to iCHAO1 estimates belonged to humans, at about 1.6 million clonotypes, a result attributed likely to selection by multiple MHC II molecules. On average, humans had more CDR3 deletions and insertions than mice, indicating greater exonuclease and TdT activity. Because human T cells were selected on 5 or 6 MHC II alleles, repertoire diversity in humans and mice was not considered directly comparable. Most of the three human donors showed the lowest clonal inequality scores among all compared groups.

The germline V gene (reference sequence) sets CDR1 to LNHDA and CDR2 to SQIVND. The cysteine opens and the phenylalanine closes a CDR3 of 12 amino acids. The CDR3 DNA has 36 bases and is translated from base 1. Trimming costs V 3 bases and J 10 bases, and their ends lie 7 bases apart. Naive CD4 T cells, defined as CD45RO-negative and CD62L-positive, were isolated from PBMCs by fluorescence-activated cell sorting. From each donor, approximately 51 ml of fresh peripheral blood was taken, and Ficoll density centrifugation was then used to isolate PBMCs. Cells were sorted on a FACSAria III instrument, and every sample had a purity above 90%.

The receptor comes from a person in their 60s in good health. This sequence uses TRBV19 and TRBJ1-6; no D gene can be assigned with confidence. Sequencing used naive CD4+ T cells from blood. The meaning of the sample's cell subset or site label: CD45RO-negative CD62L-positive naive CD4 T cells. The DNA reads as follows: TGTGCCAGTAGTATTCCCGAGTCACCCCTCCACTTT. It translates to CASSIPESPLHF.